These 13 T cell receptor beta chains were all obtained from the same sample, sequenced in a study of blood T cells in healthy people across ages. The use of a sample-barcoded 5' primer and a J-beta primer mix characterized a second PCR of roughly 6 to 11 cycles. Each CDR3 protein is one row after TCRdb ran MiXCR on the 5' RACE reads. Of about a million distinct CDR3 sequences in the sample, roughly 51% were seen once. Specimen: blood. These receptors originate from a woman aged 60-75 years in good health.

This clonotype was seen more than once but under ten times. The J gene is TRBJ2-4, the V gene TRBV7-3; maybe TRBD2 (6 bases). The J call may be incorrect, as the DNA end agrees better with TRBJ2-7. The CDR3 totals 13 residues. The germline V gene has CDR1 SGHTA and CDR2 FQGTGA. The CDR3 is CASSKLGSGEQYF. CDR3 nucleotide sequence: TGTGCCAGCAGCAAGCTCGGGAGCGGCGAGCAGTACTTC.

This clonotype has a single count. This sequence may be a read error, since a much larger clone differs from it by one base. CDR3 loop: CSARGRLAGGQEAQYF. The CDR3 coding sequence is TGCAGTGCTAGAGGGCGACTAGCGGGGGGGCAAGAGGCCCAGTACTTC. The chain has TRBV20-1 and TRBJ2-7, with TRBD2 matching over 14 bases. V gave up 1 base and J gave up 10 bases; unmatched junction bases: 12. CDR1 and CDR2 from the germline V gene are DFQATT and SNEGSKA (reference sequence). The CDR3 loop spans 16 amino acids.

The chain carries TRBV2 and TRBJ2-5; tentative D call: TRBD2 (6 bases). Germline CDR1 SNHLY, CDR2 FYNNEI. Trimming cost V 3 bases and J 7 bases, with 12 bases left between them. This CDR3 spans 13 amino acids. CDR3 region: CASSETRTGTQYF. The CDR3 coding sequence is TGTGCCAGCAGTGAGACTAGGACGGGGACCCAGTACTTC.

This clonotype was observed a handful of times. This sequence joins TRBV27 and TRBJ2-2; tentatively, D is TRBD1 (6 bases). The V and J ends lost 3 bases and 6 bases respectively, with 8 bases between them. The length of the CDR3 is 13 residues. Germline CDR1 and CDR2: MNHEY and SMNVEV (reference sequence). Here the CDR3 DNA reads TGTGCCAGCAGTTTTGGGGGCGCCGGGGAGCTGTTTTTT. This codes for CASSFGGAGELFF.

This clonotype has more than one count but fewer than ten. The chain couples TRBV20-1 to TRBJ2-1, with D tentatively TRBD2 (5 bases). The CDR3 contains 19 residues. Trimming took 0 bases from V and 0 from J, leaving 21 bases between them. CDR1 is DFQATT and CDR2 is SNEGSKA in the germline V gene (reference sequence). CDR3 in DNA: TGCAGTGCTAGAGAGAAAGGCCTGGTAGCGCAAAGCTCCTACAATGAGCAGTTCTTC. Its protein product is CSAREKGLVAQSSYNEQFF.

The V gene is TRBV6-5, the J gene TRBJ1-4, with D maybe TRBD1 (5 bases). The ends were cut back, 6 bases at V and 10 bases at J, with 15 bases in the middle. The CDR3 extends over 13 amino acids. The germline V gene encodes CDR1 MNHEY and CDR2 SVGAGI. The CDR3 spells CASSLGGAGKLFF. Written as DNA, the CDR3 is TGTGCCAGCAGCCTCGGCGGGGCTGGAAAACTGTTTTTT.

CDR3 DNA: TGTGCCAGCTCTACTAGCGGGGTTACCTTATACGAGCAGTACTTC. Translated: CASSTSGVTLYEQYF. The chain carries TRBV6-5 and TRBJ2-7, with TRBD2 matching over 10 bases. The junction had 11 bases not matched to a gene; V was cut back by 8 bases and J by 4 bases. CDR1 is MNHEY, CDR2 SVGAGI, per germline. The CDR3 spans 15 residues.

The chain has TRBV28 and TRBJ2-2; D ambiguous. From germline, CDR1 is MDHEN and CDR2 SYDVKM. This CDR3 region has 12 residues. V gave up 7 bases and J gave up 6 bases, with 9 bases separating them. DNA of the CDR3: TGTGCCAGCACCCACCCATCCGGGGAGCTGTTTTTT. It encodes CASTHPSGELFF.

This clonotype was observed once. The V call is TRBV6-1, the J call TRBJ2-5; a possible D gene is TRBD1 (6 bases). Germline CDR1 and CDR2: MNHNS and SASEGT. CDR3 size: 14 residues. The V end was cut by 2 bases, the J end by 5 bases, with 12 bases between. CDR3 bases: TGTGCCAGCAGTGAATGGTCAGGGGATGAGACCCAGTACTTC. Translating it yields CASSEWSGDETQYF.

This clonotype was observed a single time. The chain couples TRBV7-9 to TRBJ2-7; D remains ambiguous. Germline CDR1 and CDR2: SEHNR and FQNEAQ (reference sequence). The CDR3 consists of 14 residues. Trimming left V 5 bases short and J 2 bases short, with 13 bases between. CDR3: CASSPTDYPYEQYF. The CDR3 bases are TGTGCCAGCAGCCCTACAGATTATCCCTACGAGCAGTACTTC.

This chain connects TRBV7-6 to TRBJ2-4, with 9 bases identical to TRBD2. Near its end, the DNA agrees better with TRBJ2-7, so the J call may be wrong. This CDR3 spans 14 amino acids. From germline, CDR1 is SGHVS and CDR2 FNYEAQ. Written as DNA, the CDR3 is TGTGCCAGCAGCCCGGGACTAGCAATAGACGAGCAGTACTTC. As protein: CASSPGLAIDEQYF.

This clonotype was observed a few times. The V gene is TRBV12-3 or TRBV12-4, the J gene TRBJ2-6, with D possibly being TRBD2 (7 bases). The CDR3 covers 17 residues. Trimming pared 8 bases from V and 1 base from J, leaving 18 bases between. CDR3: CASWGGRTISGANVLTF. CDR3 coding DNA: TGTGCCAGCTGGGGGGGGCGAACTATTTCTGGGGCCAACGTCCTGACTTTC.

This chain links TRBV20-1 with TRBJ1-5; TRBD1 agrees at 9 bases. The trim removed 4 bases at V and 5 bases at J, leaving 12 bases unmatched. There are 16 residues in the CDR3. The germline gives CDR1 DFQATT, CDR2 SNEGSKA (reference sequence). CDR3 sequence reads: CSATKSRDRVDQPQHF. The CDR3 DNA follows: TGCAGTGCTACCAAGTCCCGGGACAGGGTAGATCAGCCCCAGCATTTT.